This T cell receptor (beta chain) was identified during a study of Ad26.COV2.S vaccination and SARS-CoV-2 variants. Across the study: Participant was drawn from the COV1001 Ad26.COV2.S trial arm.

The assay was immunoSEQ multiplex PCR, and TCRdb's table has in-frame clones only and misses some. The table includes around 340,000 clones, roughly 89% detected once. V trimming: 5 bases; J trimming: 5 bases; junction bases outside the gene matches: 7. CDR3 size: 16 residues. Germline V lookup: CDR1 MNHEY, CDR2 SMNVEV (reference sequence). Described treatment: 15 to 20 received Ad26.COV2.S at low or high dose, single or two shots; roughly five received placebo; per-sample allocation not given. Day 63 after the first vaccine or placebo injection was the time point for sampling. The source is a person between 18 and 59 years old who received the Ad26.COV2.S COVID-19 vaccine or a placebo. The genes are TRBV27 and TRBJ2-2; 11 nucleotides align to TRBD2. Sample: peripheral blood, taken in a trial of Ad26.COV2.S vaccine versus placebo. DNA of the CDR3: TGTGCCAGCAGTACGCTAGCGGGGGGCGGTACCGGGGAGCTGTTTTTT. Translating gives CASSTLAGGGTGELFF.